The 22 T cell receptor beta chains presented below share a single source sample, sequenced in a study of T cells in Graves' hyperthyroidism and ophthalmopathy. The TCR beta CDR3 regions underwent amplification using RNA transcripts as the source. TCR CDR3 regions were first amplified by RT-PCR with HTBI primers. TCRdb re-derived calls from the multiplex PCR reads in MiXCR, one entry per CDR3 protein. The profile shows about 360,000 distinct CDR3 sequences, about 13% of them singletons. The specimen was blood. The receptors were sampled from a man under 40 with Graves' hyperthyroidism that later progressed to Graves' ophthalmopathy.

This clonotype was picked up many times. The J gene is TRBJ2-5, the V gene TRBV5-5; perhaps TRBD1 as D (5 bases). V was pared by 4 bases and J by 2 bases, with 9 bases between. CDR1 is SGHKS and CDR2 is YYEKEE in the germline V gene (reference sequence). There are 13 residues in the CDR3. CDR3 nucleotide sequence: TGTGCCAGCAGCAGGACAAGACAAGAGACCCAGTACTTC. As protein: CASSRTRQETQYF.

A few counts support this clonotype. V usage is TRBV12-3 or TRBV12-4 and J usage is TRBJ2-5, with D maybe TRBD2 (5 bases). V was pared by 1 base and J by 7 bases, with 16 bases between. The CDR3 has 15 amino acids. The CDR3 DNA reads as TGTGCCAGCAGTTTAGGAGCGGCACCCGGCGGGACCCAGTACTTC. Translation: CASSLGAAPGGTQYF.

This clonotype turned up a few times. The rearrangement uses TRBV9 and TRBJ2-5, with 9 bases identical to TRBD1. Germline CDR1 SGDLS, CDR2 YYNGEE. The trim removed 4 bases at V and 1 base at J, leaving 8 bases unmatched. The CDR3 consists of 16 residues. The CDR3 region is CASSPEDRGPQETQYF. CDR3 nucleotides: TGTGCCAGCAGCCCAGAGGACAGGGGACCCCAAGAGACCCAGTACTTC.

Note on this clonotype: Possible read error: a much larger clone is one base away. Here the CDR3 DNA reads TGTGCCAGCAGTAGTACAGGGATCTCCTACAATGAGCAGTTCTTC. Amino acids: CASSSTGISYNEQFF. The chain employs TRBV6-1 and TRBJ2-1, with D perhaps TRBD1 (6 bases). The germline V gene encodes CDR1 MNHNS and CDR2 SASEGT. The CDR3 is 15 amino acids. V was trimmed by 5 bases and J by 0 bases, leaving 11 bases between them.

This clonotype came up many times. The chain employs TRBV3-1 and TRBJ2-3; D is unclear. Trimming left V 6 bases short and J 1 base short, with 14 bases between. The CDR3 is made up of 15 amino acids. Germline lookup yields CDR1 LGHDT and CDR2 YNNKEL (reference sequence). CDR3: CASRLGSGGTDTQYF. CDR3 in DNA: TGTGCCAGCAGGCTAGGATCAGGTGGCACAGATACGCAGTATTTT.

This clonotype showed up many times. The rearrangement uses TRBV6-1 and TRBJ1-4, with TRBD1 matching 7 bases. The CDR3 sequence is 15 residues long. V lost 7 bases and J lost 8; bases outside the gene matches: 13. Looked up from germline, CDR1 is MNHNS and CDR2 is SASEGT. The CDR3 coding sequence is TGTGCCAGCAAGGATCTCGGACAGGACGTGGAAAAACTGTTTTTT. Residues: CASKDLGQDVEKLFF.

The sample holds many counts of this clonotype. This chain links TRBV12-3 or TRBV12-4 with TRBJ2-5; 8 positions agree with TRBD2. Losses at the gene ends were 5 bases for V and 5 bases for J; bases not matched to a gene: 7. The CDR3 has 14 amino acids. The CDR3 reads CASSGSGERETQYF. The CDR3 DNA sequence: TGTGCCAGCAGTGGTAGCGGGGAGCGGGAGACCCAGTACTTC.

This clonotype has just a few counts. The chain recombines TRBV20-1 with TRBJ1-2; maybe TRBD1 (5 bases). This CDR3 is built from 13 residues. The V end lost 3 bases, the J end lost 5 bases, and 13 bases lay between the germline ends. Germline V gives CDR1 DFQATT, CDR2 SNEGSKA (reference sequence). The CDR3 region has the DNA TGCAGTGCTAGGGCTGGGACGGTTTATGGCTACACCTTC. This encodes CSARAGTVYGYTF.

This clonotype was seen repeatedly, ten times or more. The rearrangement uses TRBV5-5 and TRBJ1-1; D ambiguous. V shed 0 bases and J shed 7 bases, with 13 bases lying between them. CDR1 SGHKS and CDR2 YYEKEE come from the germline V gene (reference sequence). The CDR3 spans 14 residues. CDR3 residues: CASSLVEGWGEAFF. CDR3 bases: TGTGCCAGCAGCTTGGTTGAGGGCTGGGGTGAAGCTTTCTTT.

This clonotype has a count of ten or more. The chain is built from TRBV6-6 and TRBJ1-2, with D uncertain. This CDR3 has 14 amino acids. V lost 0 bases to trimming and J lost 6 bases, with 11 bases between them. The V gene's germline CDR1 is MNHNY and CDR2 SVGAGI (reference sequence). CDR3 sequence reads: CASSYSGSVDGYTF. The DNA of the CDR3 is TGTGCCAGCAGTTACTCGGGGTCTGTAGATGGCTACACCTTC.

This clonotype has ten or more counts. This chain uses TRBV2 with TRBJ2-5, with D tentatively TRBD1 or TRBD2 (5 bases each). Germline lookup yields CDR1 SNHLY and CDR2 FYNNEI. V was cut by 7 bases and J by 5 bases, with 17 bases left in between. This CDR3 is 14 amino acids long. The CDR3 region has the DNA TGTGCCAGCACTCGGGGCATAGGCTTGGAGACCCAGTACTTC. It translates to CASTRGIGLETQYF.

As concerns this clonotype: A read error is possible here, since a much larger clone lies one base away. The chain links TRBV12-3 or TRBV12-4 to TRBJ2-2; no definite D call. Trimming removed 2 bases at V and 7 bases at J, with 5 bases between. The CDR3 totals 12 residues. The CDR3 bases are TGTGCCAGCAGTTTATTGGTCGGGGAGCTGTTTTTT. It encodes CASSLLVGELFF.

With respect to this clonotype: A much larger clone lies a single base off, so this may be a read error. CDR3 region: CASSLGHRNQPQHF. For the CDR3, the DNA is TGTGCCAGCTCACTGGGACACCGGAATCAGCCCCAGCATTTT. The chain uses TRBV18 and TRBJ1-5; D perhaps matches TRBD1 (6 bases). The CDR3 covers 14 residues. V gave up 4 bases and J gave up 4 bases, with 11 bases separating them. Germline V lookup: CDR1 KGHSH, CDR2 LQKENI. The full variable domain, in which reference TRBV18 and TRBJ1-5 provide the parts outside the CDR3, is NAGVMQNPRHLVRRRGQEARLRCSPMKGHSHVYWYRQLPEEGLKFMVYLQKENIIDESGMPKERFSAEFPKEGPSILRIQQVVRGDSAAYFCASSLGHRNQPQHFGDGTRLSIL.

The gene calls are TRBV5-1 and TRBJ2-7; possibly TRBD2 for D (6 bases). This CDR3 region has 15 residues. CDR1 is SGHRS, CDR2 YFSETQ, per germline. V gave up 7 bases and J gave up 2 bases, with 19 bases separating them. In DNA form, the CDR3 reads TGCGCCAGCGCACCCCCTGGGGAGGAAACCTACGAGCAGTACTTC. This codes for CASAPPGEETYEQYF.

This sequence joins TRBV4-1 and TRBJ1-5, with D uncertain. V lost 5 bases to trimming and J lost 6 bases, with 11 bases between them. Germline lookup yields CDR1 MGHRA and CDR2 YSYEKL. The CDR3 is 13 amino acids. The CDR3 reads CASSTVGSQPQHF. CDR3 DNA: TGCGCCAGCAGCACAGTGGGCTCTCAGCCCCAGCATTTT.

This clonotype was recorded many times. J is TRBJ1-2 and V is TRBV6-1, with D maybe TRBD1 (5 bases). Germline CDR1 reads MNHNS; CDR2 reads SASEGT. CDR3 length: 14 residues. Trimming pared 1 base from V and 8 bases from J, leaving 14 bases between. In DNA form, the CDR3 reads TGTGCCAGCAGTGAAGAAGAGGGGAGAGGCGGCTACACCTTC. Protein product: CASSEEEGRGGYTF.

V and J are TRBV7-9 and TRBJ2-7; D possibly corresponds to TRBD2 (5 bases). Between the trimmed V and J ends, which lost 10 bases and 6 bases, there was a span of 16 bases. This CDR3 contains 12 residues. From germline, CDR1 is SEHNR and CDR2 FQNEAQ (reference sequence). In nucleotides, the CDR3 is TGTGCCACCCCGTCCGGGAACTCCGAGCAGTACTTC. Translated: CATPSGNSEQYF.

Many counts were recorded for this clonotype. The chain joins TRBV7-9 to TRBJ2-5, with TRBD2 matching over 8 bases. The ends lost 5 bases at V and 1 base at J; junction bases unmatched: 6. The CDR3 is 15 residues long. Germline CDR1 and CDR2: SEHNR and FQNEAQ (reference sequence). CDR3: CASSRGLAVQETQYF. As DNA, the CDR3 is TGTGCCAGCAGCCGTGGACTAGCCGTCCAAGAGACCCAGTACTTC.

Many counts were recorded for this clonotype. The chain has TRBV28 and TRBJ2-7, with D perhaps matching TRBD1 (6 bases). V lost 5 bases, J lost 5 bases, and 22 bases lay in between. From germline, CDR1 is MDHEN and CDR2 SYDVKM. The CDR3 has 16 amino acids. The CDR3 sequence: CASSPPGALSVDEQYF. The CDR3, as DNA: TGTGCCAGCAGTCCTCCAGGGGCCTTATCGGTAGACGAGCAGTACTTC.

At least ten counts were recorded for this clonotype. V usage is TRBV28 and J usage is TRBJ1-1; 10 bases align to TRBD1. CDR1 is MDHEN and CDR2 is SYDVKM in the germline V gene. The trim removed 1 base at V and 1 base at J, leaving 12 bases unmatched. This CDR3 has 19 amino acids. CDR3 sequence reads: CASSLSAGDRGHSNTEAFF. The DNA for the CDR3 is TGTGCCAGCAGTTTATCCGCCGGGGACAGGGGACATTCGAACACTGAAGCTTTCTTT.

This clonotype came up many times. The J gene is TRBJ2-3, the V gene TRBV7-3, with D possibly matching TRBD2 (7 bases). Trimming removed 1 base from V and 2 bases from J, with 13 bases in between. The CDR3 extends over 16 amino acids. Germline V CDR1 and CDR2: SGHTA, FQGTGA. The CDR3 DNA reads TGTGCCAGCAGCTTAAGTATCGCGGGGGCCACAGATACGCAGTATTTT. Its protein is CASSLSIAGATDTQYF.

The chain carries TRBV20-1 and TRBJ1-6; no reliable D call. Germline V gene data show CDR1 as DFQATT and CDR2 as SNEGSKA (reference sequence). Trimming left V 3 bases short and J 6 bases short, with 12 bases between. The CDR3 spans 14 residues. In nucleotides, the CDR3 is TGCAGTGCTAGTAAAGGCGGAGGTAATTCACCCCTCCACTTT. Amino acid sequence: CSASKGGGNSPLHF.